A selection of T cell receptor beta chains follows, all from one sample in a study of blood T cell repertoires in COVID-19. Clones were sequenced by immunoSEQ multiplex PCR, and TCRdb holds only the in-frame ones, with some missing. The data show approximately 93,000 clones, about 90% seen once. Sequencing used peripheral blood. The source is a man aged 50 or older with COVID-19, enrolled during active disease. Both conserved end residues are part of each CDR3. D genes are given only for firm matches. Where a row states a size, it is once, few, many or the class of an expanded clone; other rows omit it.

D gene,clone size,J gene,V gene,CDR3 protein,CDR3 DNA
TRBD1,-,TRBJ2-2,TRBV7-2,CASSPPGRQGGTGELFF,TGTGCCAGCAGCCCCCCAGGAAGACAGGGCGGCACCGGGGAGCTGTTTTTT
TRBD1,-,TRBJ2-7,TRBV7-9,CASSRQGGYEQYF,TGTGCCAGCAGCCGACAGGGTGGCTACGAGCAGTACTTC
-,-,TRBJ2-1,TRBV19,CATGRDRSYNEQFF,TGTGCCACGGGGCGGGACCGCTCCTACAATGAGCAGTTCTTC
TRBD1,few,TRBJ1-3,TRBV19,CASSPSGQFGNTIYF,TGTGCCAGTAGTCCTTCGGGACAGTTTGGAAACACCATATATTTT
-,-,TRBJ1-2,TRBV19,CASSVQGLINYGYTF,TGTGCCAGTAGTGTCCAGGGGCTTATAAACTATGGCTACACCTTC
-,-,TRBJ1-5,TRBV6-5,CASSGQLNQPQHF,TGTGCCAGCAGCGGACAGCTCAATCAGCCCCAGCATTTT
-,-,TRBJ2-1,TRBV7-3,CASSLSRRDEQFF,TGTGCCAGCAGCTTATCGCGGCGGGATGAGCAGTTCTTC
TRBD2,once,TRBJ2-5,TRBV11-2,CASSLSGLAQQTQYF,TGTGCCAGCAGCTTGAGCGGACTAGCCCAACAGACCCAGTACTTC
-,-,TRBJ2-6,TRBV5-4,CASSSGGTGANVLTF,TGTGCCAGCAGCTCAGGGGGGACCGGGGCCAACGTCCTGACTTTC
TRBD2,-,TRBJ2-7,TRBV5-6,CASSSKRGGLFDEQYF,TGTGCCAGCAGCTCCAAGCGGGGGGGCCTTTTCGACGAGCAGTACTTC
-,-,TRBJ1-5,TRBV11-2,CASSLGRDQPQHF,TGTGCCAGCAGCTTAGGCCGAGATCAGCCCCAGCATTTT
-,-,TRBJ2-7,TRBV4-2,CASTAGPAGEQYF,TGTGCCAGCACGGCGGGACCAGCCGGCGAGCAGTACTTC
TRBD1,-,TRBJ1-2,TRBV5-6,CASSDRQGGYYGYTF,TGTGCCAGCAGCGACCGACAGGGGGGCTACTATGGCTACACCTTC